The clone carrying this T cell receptor (beta chain) was counted a few times. Its antigen is not known. TCRdb ran MiXCR on the reads and lists one entry per CDR3 protein. This table has about half a million distinct CDR3 sequences, about 33% appearing once. The sample originates from a study of T cell repertoires in cytomegalovirus infection. Study as a whole: Indications came from public TCR beta signatures; they pointed to CMV infection and to a matching HLA type. Broader study findings: HLA-C-restricted CMV-specific TCR beta clonotypes prevailed in the ex vivo response.

The receptor comes from a human donor in good health (CMV status not recorded). Some clones in this sample may be carry-over from other donors' samples. Source: cultured PBMCs, taken from culture after CMV antigen stimulation.

CDR3: CAISDGTASGNTIYF. CDR3 nucleotide sequence: TGTGCCATCAGTGACGGGACGGCTTCTGGAAACACCATATATTTT. The chain recombines TRBV10-3 with TRBJ1-3; a weak D match, TRBD1 (5 bases). Trimming took off 3 bases at V and 1 base at J, with 10 bases between the two ends. Germline V lookup: CDR1 ENHRY, CDR2 SYGVKD. CDR3 size: 15 residues.